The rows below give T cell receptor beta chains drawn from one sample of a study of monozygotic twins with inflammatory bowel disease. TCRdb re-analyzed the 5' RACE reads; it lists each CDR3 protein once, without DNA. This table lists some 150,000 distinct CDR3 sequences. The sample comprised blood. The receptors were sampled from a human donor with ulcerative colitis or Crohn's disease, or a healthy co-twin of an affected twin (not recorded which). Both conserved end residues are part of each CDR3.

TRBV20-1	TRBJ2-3	CSAKTSGGTDTQYF
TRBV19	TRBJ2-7	CASAPTGSAYEQYF
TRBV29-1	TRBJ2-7	CSVEVLGDTYEQYF
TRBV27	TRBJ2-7	CASSLLRTGGYEQYF
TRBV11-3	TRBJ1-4	CASSFRTTNEKLFF
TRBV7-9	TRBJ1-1	CASSLYVGGAFF
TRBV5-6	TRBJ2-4	CASSLEFSSGGTKGIQYF
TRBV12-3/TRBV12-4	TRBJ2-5	CASNGQGKETQYF
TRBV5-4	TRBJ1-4	CASSSGQANEKLFF
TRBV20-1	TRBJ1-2	CSARDGGVYEGYTF
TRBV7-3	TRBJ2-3	CASSLIAGVLTDTQYF
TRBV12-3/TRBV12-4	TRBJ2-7	CASSFWGRAYEQYF
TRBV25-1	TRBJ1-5	CASSESGHPGRNQPQHF
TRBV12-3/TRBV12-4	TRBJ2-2	CASSPSINTGELFF
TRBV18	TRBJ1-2	CASSPDNYGYTF
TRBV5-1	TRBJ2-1	CASSLRIAGRGDEQFF
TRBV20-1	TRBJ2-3	CSSGTSGRVSTDTQYF
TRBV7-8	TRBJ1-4	CASSIRQGRLEKLFF
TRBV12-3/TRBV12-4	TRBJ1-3	CASRMTATGNTIYF
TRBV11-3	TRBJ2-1	CASSDGQGFEQFF
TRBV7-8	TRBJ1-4	CASSLVARLNEKLFF
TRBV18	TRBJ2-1	CASSPRGGNNEQFF
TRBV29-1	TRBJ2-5	CSVVFSTGGETQYF
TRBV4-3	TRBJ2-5	CASSQEVDRAETQYF
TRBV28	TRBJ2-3	CASSDASSLGADTQYF
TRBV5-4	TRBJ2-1	CASSLVAQRSNEQFF
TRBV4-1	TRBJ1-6	CASSQGRGGALNSPLHF
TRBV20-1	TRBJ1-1	CSAASGGTEAFF
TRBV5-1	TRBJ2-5	CASSLGDFQETQYF
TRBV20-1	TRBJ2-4	CSARVSRGDMQYF
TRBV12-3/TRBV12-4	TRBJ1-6	CASSPEGQLNSPLHF
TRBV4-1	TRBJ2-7	CASSPRDSPYEQYF
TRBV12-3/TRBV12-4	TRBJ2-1	CAVRAPLGNEQFF
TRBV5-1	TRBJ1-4	CASSRAATNEKLFF